A selection of T cell receptor beta chains follows, all from one sample in a study of T cell responses to AZD1222 COVID-19 vaccine. Sequencing used immunoSEQ multiplex PCR; TCRdb keeps in-frame clones, though not all of them. The repertoire holds about 200,000 clones, with roughly 91% as singletons. The sample was peripheral blood, taken on day 0 of MenACWY control vaccination. The source of these receptors is an adult in good health. Both conserved end residues are part of each CDR3. D genes are given only for firm matches. Size values are once, few and many counts, or a class for expanded clones, and some rows have none.

D,size,V,J,DNA,CDR3
.,.,TRBV5-4,TRBJ1-2,TGTGCCAGCAGCTTGTTGCCAGATAACTATGGCTACACCTTC,CASSLLPDNYGYTF
.,.,TRBV30,TRBJ1-2,TGTGCCTTCATTCTTGGGCCAGGTGGGGGCTACACCTTC,CAFILGPGGGYTF
.,.,TRBV15,TRBJ1-6,TGTGCCACCAGCACTAAGAGCTCCTATAATTCACCCCTCCACTTT,CATSTKSSYNSPLHF
.,.,TRBV19,TRBJ2-1,TGTGCCAGTAGTATTGGTAGCACCTACAATGAGCAGTTCTTC,CASSIGSTYNEQFF
TRBD1,.,TRBV7-2,TRBJ1-5,TGTGCCAGCAGCGCGGGGACAGATAGCAATCAGCCCCAGCATTTT,CASSAGTDSNQPQHF
TRBD2,.,TRBV2,TRBJ2-7,TGTGCCAGCAGTTACACTAGCGGCTACGAGCAGTACTTC,CASSYTSGYEQYF
.,few,TRBV7-3,TRBJ2-1,TGTGCCAGCAGCTTAACGAGGAGTGACGCATCATTAAATGAGCAGTTCTTC,CASSLTRSDASLNEQFF
.,.,TRBV29-1,TRBJ1-2,TGCAGCGTTGAATTTCGGGGGACCTATGGCTACACCTTC,CSVEFRGTYGYTF
.,.,TRBV3-1/TRBV3-2,TRBJ1-1,TGTGCCAGTACCATGGTGGGCTCCACTGAAGCTTTCTTT,CASTMVGSTEAFF
TRBD1,.,TRBV28,TRBJ1-6,TGTGCCAGCAGTCCCCTAACGACAGGGGAAGGGTCACCCCTCCACTTT,CASSPLTTGEGSPLHF
TRBD1,.,TRBV4-1,TRBJ1-2,TGCGCCAGCAGCCAGGGACAGGGCACTAACTATGGCTACACCTTC,CASSQGQGTNYGYTF
.,.,TRBV5-1,TRBJ1-1,TGCGCCAGCAGCTTAGGAGGGGACACTGAAGCTTTCTTT,CASSLGGDTEAFF
.,.,TRBV7-2,TRBJ1-5,TGTGCCAGCAGCTTAAAGGGCAGGGCCGATCAGCCCCAGCATTTT,CASSLKGRADQPQHF
TRBD1,.,TRBV14,TRBJ2-2,TGTGCCAGCAGCCAAAAACAGGGGGCAGGGGAGCTGTTTTTT,CASSQKQGAGELFF
TRBD1,.,TRBV2,TRBJ1-2,TGTGCCAGCGAAAAACAGGGGTTTATTGGCTACACCTTC,CASEKQGFIGYTF
.,.,TRBV19,TRBJ1-3,TGTGCCAGTAGTATATCCCCCGGAAACACCATATATTTT,CASSISPGNTIYF
TRBD2,.,TRBV5-5,TRBJ2-2,TGTGCCAGCAGCTCTAGCGGGGGCGTCACCGGGGAGCTGTTTTTT,CASSSSGGVTGELFF
.,.,TRBV3-1/TRBV3-2,TRBJ2-2,TGTGCCAGCAGCCAAGATCGAGGGAACACCGGGGAGCTGTTTTTT,CASSQDRGNTGELFF
.,.,TRBV4-1,TRBJ2-5,TGCGCCAGCAGGGGGGCCCCCGAGTTTGGGGAGACCCAGTACTTC,CASRGAPEFGETQYF
.,.,TRBV27,TRBJ1-6,TGTGCCAGCAGGACTACCGGGACATATAATTCACCCCTCCACTTT,CASRTTGTYNSPLHF
.,.,TRBV11-2,TRBJ1-1,TGTGCCAGCAGCTTAACTACGGGGACTCGGATTGGAGCTTTCTTT,CASSLTTGTRIGAFF
TRBD2,.,TRBV12-5,TRBJ2-3,TGTGCTAGTGGTTTGGGGCTAGCGGGGGCTAGCACAGATACGCAGTATTTT,CASGLGLAGASTDTQYF
TRBD1,.,TRBV7-2,TRBJ1-2,TGTGCCAGCAGCTTGCCCGGCGGGACAGGAAACTATGGCTACACCTTC,CASSLPGGTGNYGYTF
.,.,TRBV29-1,TRBJ2-2,TGCAGCGTTGCGGCTTTGGGGGAGCTGTTTTTT,CSVAALGELFF
.,.,TRBV20-1,TRBJ1-1,TGCAGTGCTAGTAGGGGACCGCCGGGGACTGAAGCTTTCTTT,CSASRGPPGTEAFF
.,.,TRBV7-6,TRBJ1-4,TGTGCCAGCAGCTTAGTCGTCGGGGGGGCTGAAAAACTGTTTTTT,CASSLVVGGAEKLFF
.,.,TRBV9,TRBJ1-1,TGTGCCAGCAGCGTAGGAACGAACACTGAAGCTTTCTTT,CASSVGTNTEAFF
.,few,TRBV7-9,TRBJ1-1,TGTGCCAGCAGCTCGGGCCAGAACACTGAAGCTTTCTTT,CASSSGQNTEAFF
TRBD2,.,TRBV3-1/TRBV3-2,TRBJ2-4,TGTGCCAGCAGCCCTTCTAGCGGGGGGGCCGTAGGCAAAAACATTCAGTACTTC,CASSPSSGGAVGKNIQYF